This passage covers 22 T cell receptor beta chains from one sample sequenced in a study of cytomegalovirus exposure and HLA in healthy donors. The PCR ran on 60 Vbeta and 13 Jbeta primers. Here immunoSEQ multiplex PCR was the method, and the copy in TCRdb shows in-frame clones only, minus some. Altogether 150,000 to 200,000 clones are present, roughly four fifths being singletons, with the ten largest covering around 3.6%. The sequencing sample was made of PBMCs. The receptors were sampled from a man aged 35 to 55 in good health and CMV-seropositive.

This clone turned up a few times. The chain carries TRBV7-9 and TRBJ2-7, with TRBD2 as a possible D gene (5 bases). CDR1 SEHNR and CDR2 FQNEAQ come from the germline V gene (reference sequence). The CDR3 is made up of 15 amino acids. Deletions cut 0 bases from V and 0 bases from J, with 9 bases between. In DNA, the CDR3 is TGTGCCAGCAGCTTAGCAGGTGGGAGCTCCTACGAGCAGTACTTC. Amino acid sequence: CASSLAGGSSYEQYF.

The CDR3 sequence: CASSYTPGLLQETQYF. The CDR3 nucleotides read TGTGCCAGCAGTTACACACCCGGACTCCTACAAGAGACCCAGTACTTC. This sequence joins TRBV6-5 and TRBJ2-5; TRBD2 is a possible D gene (5 bases). The CDR3 has 16 amino acids. Germline CDR1 MNHEY, CDR2 SVGAGI. Trimming removed 2 bases at V and 2 bases at J, with 15 bases between.

This rearrangement joins TRBV6-1 to TRBJ2-7; maybe TRBD2 (8 bases). The germline V gene encodes CDR1 MNHNS and CDR2 SASEGT. The CDR3 spans 20 residues. Between the trimmed V and J ends, which lost 4 bases and 0 bases, there was a span of 28 bases. The CDR3: CASSGQEGQRLGTSSYEQYF. In nucleotides, the CDR3 is TGTGCCAGCAGTGGTCAAGAGGGACAGAGGTTAGGGACTAGCTCCTACGAGCAGTACTTC.

The rearrangement uses TRBV4-1 and TRBJ2-5, with TRBD2 identical over 7 bases. TRBJ2-7 explains the end of the DNA better; the J call may be wrong. This CDR3 contains 15 residues. Germline V CDR1 and CDR2: MGHRA, YSYEKL. The CDR3 here is CASSPEGTSEYEQYF. The CDR3 bases are TGCGCCAGCAGCCCAGAGGGCACTAGCGAGTACGAGCAGTACTTC.

Here the CDR3 reads CASSEWTGENEQYF. The CDR3 nucleotides are TGTGCCAGCAGTGAATGGACAGGGGAGAACGAGCAGTACTTC. V and J are TRBV2 and TRBJ2-7; 9 nucleotides align to TRBD1. Per germline, CDR1 SNHLY and CDR2 FYNNEI. CDR3 length: 14 residues. J gave up 5 bases and V 2 bases, and 4 bases lay outside the gene matches.

This clone was seen once. The V and J genes are TRBV5-1 and TRBJ2-7, with D unclear. The CDR3 contains 11 residues. V lost 4 bases, J lost 4 bases, and 6 bases lay in between. Germline-derived CDR1 and CDR2 are SGHRS and YFSETQ. For the CDR3, the DNA is TGCGCCAGCAGCGAACAGTACGAGCAGTACTTC. Encoded protein: CASSEQYEQYF.

The gene calls are TRBV4-2 and TRBJ1-5; 8 bases fit TRBD1. The V gene's germline CDR1 is LGHNA and CDR2 YNFKEQ. J gave up 6 bases and V 5 bases, and 9 bases lay outside the gene matches. This CDR3 is built from 15 residues. CDR3 in amino acids: CASSARTGPGQPQHF. Written as DNA, the CDR3 is TGTGCCAGCAGCGCTCGGACAGGGCCGGGTCAGCCCCAGCATTTT.

Here the CDR3 reads CASSLRTSGRRRADTQYF. CDR3 DNA sequence: TGTGCCAGCAGCTTAAGGACTAGCGGGAGGCGGAGGGCAGATACGCAGTATTTT. The V call is TRBV5-6, the J call TRBJ2-3, with 14 bases matching TRBD2. Germline-derived CDR1 and CDR2 are SGHDT and YYEEEE. Unmatched junction bases numbered 9, after V lost 2 bases and J lost 4 bases. CDR3 length: 18 residues.

This chain joins TRBV6-5 and TRBJ2-1, with 9 positions matching TRBD2. The trim removed 8 bases at V and 9 bases at J, leaving 11 bases unmatched. The CDR3 covers 14 residues. In germline, CDR1 is MNHEY, CDR2 SVGAGI. As DNA, the CDR3 is TGTGCCAGCGGCTTAGCGGGGGCCGCCAGTGAGCAGTTCTTC. Translation: CASGLAGAASEQFF.

V is TRBV27 and J is TRBJ1-5, with TRBD1 identical over 7 bases. The J segment lost 2 bases and the V segment lost 6 bases, leaving 16 bases of the junction unmatched. Germline V gives CDR1 MNHEY, CDR2 SMNVEV (reference sequence). CDR3 length equals 18 residues. CDR3 coding DNA: TGTGCCAGCAGCCCTATCCGGGACAGTTTGTTGGGCAATCAGCCCCAGCATTTT. Its protein product is CASSPIRDSLLGNQPQHF.

The V call is TRBV9, the J call TRBJ2-3, with 10 bases lining up with TRBD2. Losses at the gene ends were 5 bases for V and 6 bases for J; bases not matched to a gene: 9. Per the germline V gene, CDR1 is SGDLS and CDR2 is YYNGEE. The CDR3 runs to 15 residues. The DNA for the CDR3 is TGTGCCAGCAGATTTCTAGCGGGGGATCGTGATACGCAGTATTTT. Protein: CASRFLAGDRDTQYF.

The rearrangement uses TRBV12-5 and TRBJ1-6; D is undetermined. In germline, CDR1 is LGHNT, CDR2 FRNRAP. Trimming took 6 bases from V and 4 from J, leaving 13 bases between them. This CDR3 is built from 15 residues. Here the CDR3 reads CASGGQTEYNSPLHF. CDR3 DNA sequence: TGTGCTAGTGGGGGTCAGACGGAGTATAATTCACCCCTCCACTTT.

The genes are TRBV28 and TRBJ2-1; 9 positions match TRBD2. Germline V gene data show CDR1 as MDHEN and CDR2 as SYDVKM. Trimming at V came to 3 bases and at J to 5 bases, leaving 8 bases not matched to a gene. The CDR3 covers 16 residues. The CDR3 here is CASSLWLAGSHNEQFF. CDR3 sequence (DNA): TGTGCCAGCAGTTTGTGGCTAGCGGGATCCCACAATGAGCAGTTCTTC.

The chain carries TRBV29-1 and TRBJ1-1; D possibly corresponds to TRBD1 (5 bases). The germline CDR1 and CDR2 sequences are SQVTM and ANQGSEA. V was clipped by 7 bases and J by 2 bases, with 8 bases between them. The CDR3 length is 11 residues. The CDR3 sequence is CSGTLNTEAFF. In DNA, the CDR3 is TGCAGCGGGACACTAAACACTGAAGCTTTCTTT.

The J gene is TRBJ1-2, the V gene TRBV6-5; 8 positions agree with TRBD1. With V trimmed by 2 bases and J by 6 bases, 11 bases remained unmatched. The CDR3 is 16 residues long. CDR1 is MNHEY, CDR2 SVGAGI, per germline. The CDR3 region is CASSYLERDRSNGYTF. CDR3 nucleotides: TGTGCCAGCAGTTACCTCGAGCGGGACAGGTCGAATGGCTACACCTTC.

The chain is built from TRBV28 and TRBJ2-5; D might be TRBD2 (6 bases). Judging by the DNA end, TRBJ2-7 fits better; the J call may be wrong. This CDR3 contains 12 residues. The germline V gene has CDR1 MDHEN and CDR2 SYDVKM. The CDR3 reads CATRREIYEQYF. The CDR3 DNA reads as TGTGCCACCCGCCGGGAGATCTACGAGCAGTACTTC.

The genes are TRBV5-1 and TRBJ2-7; D remains unclear. The V and J ends lost 4 bases and 0 bases respectively, with 11 bases between them. The CDR3 spans 14 residues. CDR1 and CDR2 (germline): SGHRS, YFSETQ. As DNA, the CDR3 is TGCGCCAGCAGCCCTACCCCGAGCTCCTACGAGCAGTACTTC. Its protein is CASSPTPSSYEQYF. Full variable domain (outside the CDR3, taken from reference TRBV5-1 and TRBJ2-7): KAGVTQTPRYLIKTRGQQVTLSCSPISGHRSVSWYQQTPGQGLQFLFEYFSETQRNKGNFPGRFSGRQFSNSRSEMNVSTLELGDSALYLCASSPTPSSYEQYFGPGTRLTVT.

The chain joins TRBV15 to TRBJ2-7; a possible D gene is TRBD2 (5 bases). This CDR3 is 15 amino acids long. Germline lookup yields CDR1 LNHNV and CDR2 YYDKDF (reference sequence). V lost 0 bases to trimming and J lost 2 bases, with 11 bases between them. The CDR3 coding sequence is TGTGCCACCAGCAGAGATCGAGGGAGTACCTACGAGCAGTACTTC. Amino acids: CATSRDRGSTYEQYF.

The chain uses TRBV4-2 and TRBJ2-1, with 9 positions matching TRBD2. CDR3 length: 15 amino acids. Germline values: CDR1 LGHNA, CDR2 YNFKEQ. The J segment lost 5 bases and the V segment lost 3 bases, leaving 5 bases of the junction unmatched. The CDR3 here is CASSHEREAHNEQFF. The CDR3 nucleotides read TGTGCCAGCAGCCACGAGCGGGAGGCACACAATGAGCAGTTCTTC.

This clone showed up just once. The gene calls are TRBV5-5 and TRBJ1-5; possible D gene TRBD1, 5 bases. The CDR3 sequence is 14 residues long. Trimming left V 4 bases short and J 0 bases short, with 8 bases between. The germline V gene encodes CDR1 SGHKS and CDR2 YYEKEE (reference sequence). The CDR3 reads CASSGGYSNQPQHF. CDR3 DNA: TGTGCCAGCAGCGGGGGGTATAGCAATCAGCCCCAGCATTTT.

This chain uses TRBV27 with TRBJ1-6, with TRBD1 as a possible D gene (6 bases). Germline V gene data show CDR1 as MNHEY and CDR2 as SMNVEV (reference sequence). The CDR3 runs to 19 residues. V was shortened by 6 bases and J by 6 bases, with 27 bases between the two germline ends. This chain's CDR3 is CASSQYISRRRGVNSPLHF. DNA for the CDR3: TGTGCCAGCAGCCAATATATCTCACGTCGCAGGGGAGTTAATTCACCCCTCCACTTT.

In nucleotides, the CDR3 is TGTGCCAGCAGTAAGCAAGACAGTAGCTATGGCTACACCTTC. Its protein product is CASSKQDSSYGYTF. The V and J genes are TRBV6-5 and TRBJ1-2; possibly TRBD1 for D (5 bases). Germline-derived CDR1 and CDR2 are MNHEY and SVGAGI. There are 14 residues in the CDR3. Trimming shortened V by 5 bases and J by 4 bases, and 14 bases separated the two germline ends.